The clone carrying this T cell receptor (beta chain) was recorded only once. Its antigen is unidentified. Sequencing used immunoSEQ multiplex PCR; TCRdb keeps in-frame clones, though not all of them. The sample holds 60,000 or so clones, about four fifths seen once. Germline V gene sequence: CDR1 SGHRS, CDR2 YFSETQ. The CDR3 has 15 amino acids. The V end was cut by 1 base, the J end by 2 bases, with 10 bases between. The sample belongs to a study of PD-L1 blockade in urothelial cancer. Looking at the study overall: Specimens of blood held a median count of about 140,000 T cells. Overall study results and limits: Patients who had durable benefit saw their tumor-associated blood clones expand more at 3 weeks.

The time point denotes: pretreatment peripheral blood. Sample numbers ranged from 1 to 8 per patient, encompassing pretreatment and on-treatment collections. The chain links TRBV5-1 to TRBJ1-3; no clear D gene. The specimen was PBMCs, collected around atezolizumab (anti-PD-L1) treatment. This receptor was identified in an older man with urothelial cancer. Written as DNA, the CDR3 is TGCGCCAGCAGCTTGAGCGACGGCACTGGAAACACCATATATTTT. Residues: CASSLSDGTGNTIYF.